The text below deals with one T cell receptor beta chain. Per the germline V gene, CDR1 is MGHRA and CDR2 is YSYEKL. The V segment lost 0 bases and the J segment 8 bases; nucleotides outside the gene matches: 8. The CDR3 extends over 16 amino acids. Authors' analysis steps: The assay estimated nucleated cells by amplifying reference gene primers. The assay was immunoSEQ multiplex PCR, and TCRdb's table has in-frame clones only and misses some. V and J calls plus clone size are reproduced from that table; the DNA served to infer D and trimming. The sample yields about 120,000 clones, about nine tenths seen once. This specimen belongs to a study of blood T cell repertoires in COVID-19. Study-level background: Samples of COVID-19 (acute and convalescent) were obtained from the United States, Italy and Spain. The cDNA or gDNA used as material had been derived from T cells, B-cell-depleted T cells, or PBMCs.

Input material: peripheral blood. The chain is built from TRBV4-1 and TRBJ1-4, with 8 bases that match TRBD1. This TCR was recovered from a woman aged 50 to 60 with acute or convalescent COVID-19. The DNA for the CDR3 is TGCGCCAGCAGCCAAGATCTGCAGGGGGCAAGGGAAAAACTGTTTTTT. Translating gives CASSQDLQGAREKLFF.